This TCR beta chain appears in the sequencing data of a study of T cell changes during pregnancy in multiple sclerosis. J lost 7 bases, V lost 0 bases, and 7 bases had no gene match. CDR1 SGDLS and CDR2 YYNGEE come from the germline V gene. This CDR3 has 16 amino acids. In its sample, this clone was seen once. The repertoire was sequenced with immunoSEQ multiplex PCR; TCRdb's copy has only in-frame clones and lacks some. The table has tens of thousands of clones, almost 90% seen once. The sample in question was CD4+ T cells from peripheral blood mononuclear cells, obtained in the first trimester of pregnancy. The sequence derives from a female donor in good health, enrolled as a control in a pregnancy study. The rearrangement links TRBV9 to TRBJ2-2, with TRBD2 identical over 9 bases. The CDR3 DNA is TGTGCCAGCAGCGTAGGAGGTAGCGGGGGTGTCGGGGAGCTGTTTTTT. It encodes CASSVGGSGGVGELFF.